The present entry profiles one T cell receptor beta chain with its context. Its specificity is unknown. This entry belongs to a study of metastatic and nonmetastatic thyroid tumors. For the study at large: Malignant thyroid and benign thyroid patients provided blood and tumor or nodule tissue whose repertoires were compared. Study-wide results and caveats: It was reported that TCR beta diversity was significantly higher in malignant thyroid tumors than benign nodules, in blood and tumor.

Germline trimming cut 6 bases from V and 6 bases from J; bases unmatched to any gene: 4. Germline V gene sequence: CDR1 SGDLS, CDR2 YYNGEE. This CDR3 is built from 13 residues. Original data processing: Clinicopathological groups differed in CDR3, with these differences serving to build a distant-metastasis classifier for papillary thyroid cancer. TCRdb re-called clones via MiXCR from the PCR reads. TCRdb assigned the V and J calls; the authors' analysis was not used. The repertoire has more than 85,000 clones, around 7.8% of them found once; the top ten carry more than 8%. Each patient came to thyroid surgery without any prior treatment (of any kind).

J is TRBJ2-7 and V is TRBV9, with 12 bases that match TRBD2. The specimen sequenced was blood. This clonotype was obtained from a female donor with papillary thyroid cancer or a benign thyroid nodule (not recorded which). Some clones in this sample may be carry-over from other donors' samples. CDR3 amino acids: CASNPSGGVEQYF. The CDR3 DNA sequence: TGTGCCAGCAACCCTAGCGGGGGGGTCGAGCAGTACTTC.